This T cell receptor (beta chain) was sequenced during a study of blood T cell repertoires in COVID-19. Assay: immunoSEQ multiplex PCR; the TCRdb copy retains only in-frame clones and omits some. Among 66,000 or so clones listed, about 80% were seen once. V lost 6 bases to trimming and J lost 2 bases; unmatched junction nucleotides: 15. This CDR3 has 17 residues. CDR1 and CDR2 from the germline V gene are MDHEN and SYDVKM. The sequence derives from a human donor in a cohort sampled during active COVID-19. The chain has TRBV28 and TRBJ2-7; the match to TRBD2 covers 8 bases. Material for sequencing was peripheral blood. CDR3 bases: TGTGCCAGCAGCCACTCCCCCTTCTCGGGAGGGGCCTACGAGCAGTACTTC. Translation gives CASSHSPFSGGAYEQYF.